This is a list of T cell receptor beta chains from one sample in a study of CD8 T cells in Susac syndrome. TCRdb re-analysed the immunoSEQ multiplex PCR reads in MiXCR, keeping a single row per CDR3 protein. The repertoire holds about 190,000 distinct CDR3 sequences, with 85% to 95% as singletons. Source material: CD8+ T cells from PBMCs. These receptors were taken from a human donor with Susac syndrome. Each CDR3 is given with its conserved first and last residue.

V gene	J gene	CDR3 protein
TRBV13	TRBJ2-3	CASSFKGSTDTQYF
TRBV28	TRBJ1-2	CASSLSPGRIDYGYTF
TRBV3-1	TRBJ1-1	CASIKTHRVLNTEAFF
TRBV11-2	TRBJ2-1	CASSLVTSGGLDEQFF
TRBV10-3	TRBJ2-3	CAISESSRTSGGREDTQYF
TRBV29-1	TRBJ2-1	CSVDGLAAYNEQFF
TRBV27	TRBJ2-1	CASSLSSVNEQFF
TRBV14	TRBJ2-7	CASSQANRGEQYF
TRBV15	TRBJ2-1	CATSIQGSSYNEQFF
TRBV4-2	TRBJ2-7	CASSQELYSYEQYF
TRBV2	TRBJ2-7	CASMEEGLRYF
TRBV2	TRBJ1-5	CASSEAGGSAQPQHF
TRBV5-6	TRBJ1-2	CASRIGDAVWGYTF
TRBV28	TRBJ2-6	CASSGGQTGTGANVLTF
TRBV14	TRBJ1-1	CASSHRGGTEAFF
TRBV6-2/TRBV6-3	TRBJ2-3	CASRGLSRSTDTQYF
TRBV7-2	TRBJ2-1	CASSLESQGAYNEQFF
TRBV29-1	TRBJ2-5	CSVVTTGLVRETQYF
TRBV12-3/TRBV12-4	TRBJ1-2	CASSPLTASYGYTF
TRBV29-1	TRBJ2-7	CSVFGRAYEQYF
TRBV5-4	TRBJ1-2	CASSLEPSNYGYTF
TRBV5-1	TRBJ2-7	CASSFGQSYEQYF